The present T cell receptor beta chain was sequenced within a study of cytomegalovirus exposure and HLA in healthy donors. General observations from the study: Presence/absence analyses treated sequencing depth as roughly uniform across donors. It was approximately 150 TCR beta chains that were listed as cytomegalovirus-associated. Most TCR beta V segments were productive about 90% or about 30% of the time in an earlier analysis.

There are a few counts of this clone. The target antigen is unknown. Healthy bone marrow donors made up the donors. The germline gives CDR1 SGHDT, CDR2 YYEEEE. Germline trimming cut 0 bases from V and 1 base from J; bases unmatched to any gene: 9. The CDR3 loop spans 18 amino acids. Primers included in the PCR were 60 Vbeta and 13 Jbeta primers. Produced via immunoSEQ multiplex PCR; TCRdb's table is partial and in-frame only. This table holds 150,000 to 200,000 clones, over 65% found once. V and J are TRBV5-6 and TRBJ1-2; 10 bases are a match to TRBD1. The TCR comes from a woman aged 25-40 years in good health and CMV-seronegative. Specimen: PBMCs. CDR3 coding DNA: TGTGCCAGCAGCTTGGACCTCCTAGGGGACAGGGGTAACTATGGCTACACCTTC. Amino acids: CASSLDLLGDRGNYGYTF.